What follows are 5 T cell receptor beta chains derived from one specimen sequenced in a study of response to subunit inactivated influenza vaccine. Via MiXCR, TCRdb re-called the RT-PCR reads, giving one row per CDR3 protein. The table includes 500,000 to 600,000 distinct CDR3 sequences, approximately 12% detected once. The sequenced sample was PBMCs from blood, obtained on the day of vaccination. These TCRs come from a man between 45 and 60 years old who received an inactivated influenza vaccine.

This chain connects TRBV7-9 to TRBJ2-1, with 9 bases lining up with TRBD2. CDR1 is SEHNR and CDR2 is FQNEAQ in the germline V gene (reference sequence). The CDR3 sequence is 15 residues long. With 5 bases clipped from V and 6 bases from J, the junction kept 8 bases outside the gene matches. The CDR3 nucleotides are TGTGCCAGCAGCCGCCCTAGCGGGATGGTCAATGAGCAGTTCTTC. Translated: CASSRPSGMVNEQFF.

The genes are TRBV13 and TRBJ2-3; 9 bases match TRBD1. The germline CDR1 and CDR2 sequences are PRHDT and FYEKMQ (reference sequence). The CDR3 length is 16 residues. The J segment lost 2 bases and the V segment lost 5 bases, leaving 8 bases of the junction unmatched. CDR3 loop: CASSPLTGGPTDTQYF. In DNA, the CDR3 is TGTGCCAGCAGCCCCTTGACAGGGGGTCCCACAGATACGCAGTATTTT.

V usage is TRBV15 and J usage is TRBJ2-1, with 11 nucleotides matching TRBD2. The junction had 8 bases not matched to a gene; V was cut back by 8 bases and J by 8 bases. The CDR3 sequence is 14 residues long. CDR1 is LNHNV, CDR2 YYDKDF, per germline (reference sequence). CDR3 protein: CATVRTSGGYEQFF. In nucleotides, the CDR3 is TGTGCCACCGTAAGAACTAGCGGGGGTTATGAGCAGTTCTTC.

The rearrangement links TRBV5-5 to TRBJ1-6; 9 bases fit TRBD1. V lost 3 bases, J lost 6 bases, and 1 base stayed unmatched. This CDR3 has 14 amino acids. The germline CDR1 and CDR2 sequences are SGHKS and YYEKEE (reference sequence). The CDR3 reads CASSWGQGNSPLHF. In DNA, the CDR3 is TGTGCCAGCAGCTGGGGACAGGGTAATTCACCCCTCCACTTT.

This CDR3 reads CASSTRPGDTQYF. The CDR3 coding sequence is TGTGCCAGCAGCACGAGGCCGGGGGATACGCAGTATTTT. The chain carries TRBV5-6 and TRBJ2-3; weak D call: TRBD2 (5 bases). CDR1 SGHDT and CDR2 YYEEEE come from the germline V gene. There are 13 residues in the CDR3. V lost 4 bases to trimming and J lost 6 bases, with 12 bases between them.